The 30 T cell receptor beta chains listed next were all sequenced from one sample in a study of blood T cell repertoires in COVID-19. Profiling relied on immunoSEQ multiplex PCR, and the TCRdb table lists in-frame clones only, not all of them. The sample includes 100,000 to 150,000 clones, over 75% of them seen just once. The specimen sequenced was peripheral blood. The receptors derive from a woman at least 80 years old with acute or convalescent COVID-19.

V is TRBV7-3 and J is TRBJ1-2, with no clear D. This CDR3 is built from 15 residues. The V and J ends lost 1 base and 5 bases respectively, with 14 bases between them. Germline V gene lookup returns CDR1 SGHTA and CDR2 FQGTGA. The CDR3 sequence is CASSLSGVSGYGYTF. The CDR3 DNA is TGTGCCAGCAGCTTAAGCGGCGTTAGTGGATATGGCTACACCTTC.

The gene calls are TRBV2 and TRBJ1-6; D not certain. The ends were cut back, 6 bases at V and 4 bases at J, with 13 bases in the middle. Germline CDR1 SNHLY, CDR2 FYNNEI. The CDR3 consists of 15 residues. The CDR3 nucleotides read TGTGCCAGCAGCGCCGCGACATCGTATAATTCACCCCTCCACTTT. Protein sequence: CASSAATSYNSPLHF.

This chain connects TRBV2 to TRBJ1-1, with a weak D call TRBD1 (5 bases). CDR1 is SNHLY and CDR2 is FYNNEI in the germline V gene. Trimming shortened V by 6 bases and J by 1 base, and 9 bases separated the two germline ends. The CDR3 loop spans 13 amino acids. CDR3 coding DNA: TGTGCCAGCAGGGGTAGGGGGAACACTGAAGCTTTCTTT. This encodes CASRGRGNTEAFF.

The J gene is TRBJ1-5, the V gene TRBV19; possible D gene TRBD1, 5 bases. The CDR3 totals 18 residues. Germline loops: CDR1 LNHDA, CDR2 SQIVND (reference sequence). V dropped 1 base and J dropped 4 bases, with 20 bases sitting between them. The CDR3 DNA follows: TGTGCCAGTAGTATAGGCGACAGTGGCGGGATCGGGAATCAGCCCCAGCATTTT. Residues: CASSIGDSGGIGNQPQHF. The whole variable domain, filled in from reference TRBV19 and TRBJ1-5, reads DGGITQSPKYLFRKEGQNVTLSCEQNLNHDAMYWYRQDPGQGLRLIYYSQIVNDFQKGDIAEGYSVSREKKESFPLTVTSAQKNPTAFYLCASSIGDSGGIGNQPQHFGDGTRLSIL.

This chain links TRBV19 with TRBJ2-2; TRBD1 aligns across 7 bases. Germline lookup yields CDR1 LNHDA and CDR2 SQIVND (reference sequence). V dropped 6 bases and J dropped 0; count of bases not matched to a gene: 7. This CDR3 is 16 amino acids long. The CDR3 region has the DNA TGTGCCAGTAGCCGCGACAGGGTAGCGAACACCGGGGAGCTGTTTTTT. As protein: CASSRDRVANTGELFF.

The chain links TRBV5-1 to TRBJ2-5; 7 bases line up with TRBD1. The CDR3 is 14 residues long. Germline CDR1 is SGHRS and CDR2 is YFSETQ. V was clipped by 6 bases and J by 3 bases; unmatched bases: 8. CDR3 residues: CASTLMTGKETQYF. The CDR3 DNA reads TGCGCCAGCACCCTGATGACAGGGAAAGAGACCCAGTACTTC.

This clone was seen a handful of times. The J gene is TRBJ1-3, the V gene TRBV11-3; 7 positions agree with TRBD1. The germline gives CDR1 SGHNT, CDR2 YENEEA. Unmatched junction bases numbered 13, after V lost 1 base and J lost 7 bases. CDR3 length: 17 residues. The CDR3 reads CASSLGPKGARSNTIYF. CDR3 in DNA: TGTGCCAGCAGCTTAGGCCCGAAGGGGGCCCGTTCGAACACCATATATTTT.

The chain couples TRBV7-6 to TRBJ2-5; TRBD1 matches 8 bases. The ends lost 5 bases at V and 0 bases at J; junction bases unmatched: 2. The CDR3 covers 14 residues. Germline assignment: CDR1 SGHVS and CDR2 FNYEAQ. CDR3 region: CASSRTGHQETQYF. CDR3 coding DNA: TGTGCCAGCAGCCGGACAGGGCACCAAGAGACCCAGTACTTC. Based on the CDR3 plus reference TRBV7-6 and TRBJ2-5, the full variable domain is GAGVSQSPRYKVTKRGQDVALRCDPISGHVSLYWYRQALGQGPEFLTYFNYEAQQDKSGLPNDRFSAERPEGSISTLTIQRTEQRDSAMYRCASSRTGHQETQYFGPGTRLLVL.

This chain links TRBV4-2 with TRBJ2-5, with 13 positions matching TRBD2. CDR1 and CDR2 from the germline V gene are LGHNA and YNFKEQ. V shed 5 bases, J shed 3 bases, and the junction held 6 bases outside the gene matches. CDR3 length: 16 amino acids. The CDR3 loop is CASSVTSGGAEETQYF. CDR3 in DNA: TGTGCCAGCAGCGTCACTAGCGGGGGGGCCGAAGAGACCCAGTACTTC.

The genes are TRBV3-1 (or the pseudogene TRBV3-2) and TRBJ1-2; TRBD1 matches 10 bases. The CDR3 runs 15 residues. Germline V gene sequence: CDR1 LGHDT, CDR2 YNNKEL (reference sequence). The J segment lost 4 bases and the V segment lost 3 bases, leaving 5 bases of the junction unmatched. CDR3 in DNA: TGTGCCAGCAGCCAGGGACAGGGGCCTTTCTATGGCTACACCTTC. Its protein product is CASSQGQGPFYGYTF.

The chain couples TRBV28 to TRBJ1-2, with 11 positions matching TRBD1. The CDR3 totals 15 residues. Germline CDR1 and CDR2: MDHEN and SYDVKM. The J segment lost 7 bases and the V segment lost 3 bases, leaving 7 bases of the junction unmatched. The CDR3 bases are TGTGCCAGCAGTTTGCTCTCGGGACAGGGGGTTGGCTACACCTTC. Its translation is CASSLLSGQGVGYTF.

The chain carries TRBV2 and TRBJ1-1, with D possibly TRBD1 on 5 matching bases. CDR1 and CDR2 from the germline V gene are SNHLY and FYNNEI. CDR3 length: 14 amino acids. Between the trimmed V and J ends, which lost 2 bases and 3 bases, there was a span of 10 bases. The CDR3 nucleotides read TGTGCCAGCAGTGAAATGGGGGGGGACACTGAAGCTTTCTTT. Translated: CASSEMGGDTEAFF. Using reference TRBV2 and TRBJ1-1 for the parts outside the CDR3, the full variable domain is EPEVTQTPSHQVTQMGQEVILRCVPISNHLYFYWYRQILGQKVEFLVSFYNNEISEKSEIFDDQFSVERPDGSNFTLKIRSTKLEDSAMYFCASSEMGGDTEAFFGQGTRLTVV.

The chain joins TRBV18 to TRBJ1-3; 8 bases are a match to TRBD1. CDR3 length: 16 amino acids. From germline, CDR1 is KGHSH and CDR2 LQKENI. Germline trimming cut 4 bases from V and 7 bases from J; bases unmatched to any gene: 12. The CDR3: CASSQQQGALVNTIYF. CDR3 DNA: TGTGCCAGCTCACAGCAGCAGGGGGCTTTGGTGAACACCATATATTTT.

The gene calls are TRBV3-1 (or the pseudogene TRBV3-2) and TRBJ1-1; no clear D. CDR1 is LGHDT, CDR2 YNNKEL, per germline (reference sequence). The CDR3 contains 14 residues. With 0 bases removed from V and 4 bases from J, the gap between germline ends came to 9 bases. The CDR3 DNA follows: TGTGCCAGCAGCCAAGAGGGAGGTGGCACTGAAGCTTTCTTT. Protein: CASSQEGGGTEAFF.

The chain is built from TRBV7-9 and TRBJ1-2; TRBD1 aligns across 8 bases. The germline CDR1 and CDR2 sequences are SEHNR and FQNEAQ (reference sequence). The CDR3 sequence is 14 residues long. V lost 5 bases and J lost 4; bases outside the gene matches: 6. The CDR3: CASSPGQGTYGYTF. The CDR3 DNA sequence: TGTGCCAGCAGCCCAGGACAGGGAACCTATGGCTACACCTTC.

The chain combines TRBV5-4 with TRBJ2-2; D is unclear. The CDR3 extends over 14 amino acids. V was shortened by 2 bases and J by 0 bases, with 5 bases between the two germline ends. Germline CDR1 and CDR2: SGHNT and YYREEE (reference sequence). This CDR3 is CASSFGANTGELFF. The CDR3 DNA reads as TGTGCCAGCAGCTTCGGAGCGAACACCGGGGAGCTGTTTTTT.

V gene TRBV6-2 or TRBV6-3 combines with J gene TRBJ2-4, with 10 bases lining up with TRBD1. This CDR3 comprises 15 residues. V lost 5 bases to trimming and J lost 5 bases; unmatched junction nucleotides: 6. The germline CDR1 and CDR2 sequences are MNHEY and SVGEGT. The CDR3 nucleotides are TGTGCCAGCAGTACAACCGGGACAGGGGAAAACATTCAGTACTTC. This gives the protein CASSTTGTGENIQYF.

The CDR3 DNA is TGTGCCAGCAGCTTCGGGACATCCTACGAGCAGTACTTC. Residues: CASSFGTSYEQYF. The rearrangement joins TRBV11-3 to TRBJ2-7; perhaps TRBD1 as D (6 bases). The germline CDR1 and CDR2 sequences are SGHNT and YENEEA. Between the trimmed V and J ends, which lost 3 bases and 1 base, there was a span of 7 bases. The CDR3 has 13 residues.

J is TRBJ1-3 and V is TRBV3-1 (or the pseudogene TRBV3-2), with 7 bases identical to TRBD1. CDR3 length equals 15 residues. CDR1 is LGHDT, CDR2 YNNKEL, per germline (reference sequence). Unmatched junction bases numbered 2, after V lost 3 bases and J lost 0 bases. As DNA, the CDR3 is TGTGCCAGCAGCCAGGGACAGCACTCTGGAAACACCATATATTTT. Translated, it gives CASSQGQHSGNTIYF.

The chain carries TRBV5-6 and TRBJ1-6; weak D call: TRBD1 (5 bases). This CDR3 has 14 amino acids. In germline, CDR1 is SGHDT, CDR2 YYEEEE. V was clipped by 4 bases and J by 9 bases, with 14 bases between them. CDR3 in amino acids: CASSPRGNGSPLHF. Written as DNA, the CDR3 is TGTGCCAGCAGCCCGCGGGGGAATGGTTCACCCCTCCACTTT.

The J gene is TRBJ2-2, the V gene TRBV18; D not resolved. CDR1 is KGHSH and CDR2 is LQKENI in the germline V gene. Trimming pared 2 bases from V and 5 bases from J, leaving 6 bases between. The CDR3 has 13 residues. CDR3 sequence: CASSPVSTGELFF. The DNA for the CDR3 is TGTGCCAGCTCACCAGTGTCGACCGGGGAGCTGTTTTTT.

This clone came up many times. The chain couples TRBV4-1 to TRBJ1-2; the D gene is possibly TRBD1 (5 bases). Germline values: CDR1 MGHRA, CDR2 YSYEKL. The CDR3 consists of 16 residues. Deletions cut 4 bases from V and 2 bases from J, with 17 bases between. The CDR3 DNA is TGCGCCAGCAGCCTCGGAGCAGGGATTTCCAACTATGGCTACACCTTC. Its protein is CASSLGAGISNYGYTF.

The chain is built from TRBV5-1 and TRBJ1-1, with 9 bases aligning to TRBD1. Germline CDR1 SGHRS, CDR2 YFSETQ. The CDR3 loop spans 15 amino acids. J gave up 10 bases and V 0 bases, and 10 bases lay outside the gene matches. CDR3 sequence: CASSLDHRGLYAAFF. The CDR3 bases are TGCGCCAGCAGCTTGGATCACAGGGGGCTTTATGCAGCTTTCTTT.

The rearrangement links TRBV6-6 to TRBJ1-1; tentative D call: TRBD1 (6 bases). This CDR3 spans 16 amino acids. The germline V and J ends were trimmed by 0 bases and 6 bases, with 17 bases remaining between them. Per the germline V gene, CDR1 is MNHNY and CDR2 is SVGAGI (reference sequence). The CDR3 spells CASSYSSGRGNSEAFF. The CDR3 coding sequence is TGTGCCAGCAGTTACTCTTCGGGCAGGGGAAACTCTGAAGCTTTCTTT.

The V and J genes are TRBV19 and TRBJ1-2; D unclear. CDR1 is LNHDA and CDR2 is SQIVND in the germline V gene (reference sequence). V gave up 3 bases and J gave up 4 bases, with 12 bases separating them. This CDR3 comprises 14 residues. This CDR3 reads CASSISRSIYGYTF. CDR3 DNA: TGTGCCAGTAGTATTAGTAGAAGCATCTATGGCTACACCTTC.

The chain recombines TRBV18 with TRBJ2-2, with 7 bases matching TRBD1. The junction had 6 bases not matched to a gene; V was cut back by 4 bases and J by 1 base. This CDR3 comprises 16 residues. The germline CDR1 and CDR2 sequences are KGHSH and LQKENI. CDR3 in amino acids: CASSRGQLKNTGELFF. In DNA form, the CDR3 reads TGTGCCAGCTCACGGGGACAGCTGAAGAACACCGGGGAGCTGTTTTTT.

The V call is TRBV3-1 (or the pseudogene TRBV3-2), the J call TRBJ1-1; no definite D call. Between the trimmed V and J ends, which lost 4 bases and 1 base, there was a span of 7 bases. This CDR3 is 13 amino acids long. Per the germline V gene, CDR1 is LGHDT and CDR2 is YNNKEL (reference sequence). The chain's CDR3 is CASSLSTNTEAFF. For the CDR3, the DNA is TGTGCCAGCAGCCTTTCTACGAACACTGAAGCTTTCTTT.

The DNA for the CDR3 is TGTGCCAGCAGCTTGACAGGAAAAAATGAAGCTTTCTTT. Amino acids: CASSLTGKNEAFF. This chain uses TRBV9 with TRBJ1-1, with a weak D call TRBD1 (6 bases). The CDR3 has 13 amino acids. CDR1 and CDR2 from the germline V gene are SGDLS and YYNGEE. Trimming took 4 bases from V and 7 from J, leaving 14 bases between them.

This chain joins TRBV28 and TRBJ1-1, with D possibly being TRBD1 (6 bases). V was pared by 5 bases and J by 0 bases, with 13 bases between. Germline V gene sequence: CDR1 MDHEN, CDR2 SYDVKM. The CDR3 loop spans 15 amino acids. In DNA, the CDR3 is TGTGCCAGCAGTCCACCGGGACACTTGAACACTGAAGCTTTCTTT. Its protein is CASSPPGHLNTEAFF.

The V gene is TRBV4-1, the J gene TRBJ1-4; D is undetermined. Germline V lookup: CDR1 MGHRA, CDR2 YSYEKL. The CDR3 is 14 amino acids. Trimming cost V 2 bases and J 5 bases, with 9 bases left between them. The CDR3 DNA sequence: TGCGCCAGCAGCCAATCAAACGCGAATGAAAAACTGTTTTTT. Translating it yields CASSQSNANEKLFF.